This T cell receptor (beta chain) was retrieved from a study of Graves' ophthalmopathy and Graves' hyperthyroidism. General study results and limits: In predicting ophthalmopathy progression, the model reached 65% to 71% sensitivity and under 75% specificity.

This clonotype occurred many times. Its specificity is unknown. The TCR beta CDR3 regions underwent amplification from RNA transcripts. The first-round RT-PCR employed HTBI primers together with the Qiagen OneStep RT-PCR kit. A multiplex PCR was then performed as the second round. TCRdb passed the multiplex PCR reads through MiXCR, listing each CDR3 protein once. The sample holds some 360,000 distinct CDR3 sequences, about 15% seen once. The CDR3 totals 15 residues. Germline V gives CDR1 LGHDT, CDR2 YNNKEL (reference sequence). Trimming cost V 4 bases and J 2 bases, with 12 bases left between them. This clonotype was sampled from an adult woman with stable Graves' hyperthyroidism. The sequencing sample was made of peripheral blood. The rearrangement links TRBV3-1 to TRBJ1-3; TRBD1 is a possible D gene (6 bases). This chain's CDR3 is CASSLRGSTGNTIYF. In DNA, the CDR3 is TGTGCCAGCAGCCTCAGGGGATCTACTGGAAACACCATATATTTT. Complete variable domain (other parts from reference TRBV3-1 and TRBJ1-3): DTAVSQTPKYLVTQMGNDKSIKCEQNLGHDTMYWYKQDSKKFLKIMFSYNNKELIINETVPNRFSPKSPDKAHLNLHINSLELGDSAVYFCASSLRGSTGNTIYFGEGSWLTVV.